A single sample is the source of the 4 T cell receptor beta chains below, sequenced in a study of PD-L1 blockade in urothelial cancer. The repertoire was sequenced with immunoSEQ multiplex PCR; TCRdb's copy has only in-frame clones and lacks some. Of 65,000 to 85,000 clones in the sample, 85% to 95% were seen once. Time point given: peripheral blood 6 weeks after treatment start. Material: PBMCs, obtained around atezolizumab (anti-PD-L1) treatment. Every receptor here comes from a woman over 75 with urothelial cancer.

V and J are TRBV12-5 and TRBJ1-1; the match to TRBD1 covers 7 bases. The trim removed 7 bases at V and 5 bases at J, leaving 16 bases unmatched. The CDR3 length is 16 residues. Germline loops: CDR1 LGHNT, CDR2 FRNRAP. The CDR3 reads CASAYSDRPRGTEAFF. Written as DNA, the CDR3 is TGTGCTAGTGCCTATTCGGACAGGCCCCGGGGTACTGAAGCTTTCTTT.

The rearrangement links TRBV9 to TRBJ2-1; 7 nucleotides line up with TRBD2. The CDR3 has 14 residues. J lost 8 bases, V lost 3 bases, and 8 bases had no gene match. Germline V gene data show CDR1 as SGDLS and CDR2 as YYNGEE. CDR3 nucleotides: TGTGCCAGCAGCGCTAGACTAGCATCCGATGAGCAGTTCTTC. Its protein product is CASSARLASDEQFF.

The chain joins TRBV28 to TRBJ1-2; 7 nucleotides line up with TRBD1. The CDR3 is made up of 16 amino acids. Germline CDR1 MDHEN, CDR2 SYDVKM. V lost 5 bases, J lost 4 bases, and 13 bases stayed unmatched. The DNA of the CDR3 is TGTGCCAGCAGTGGCTCAAAGGGGGCTAGGGGCTATGGCTACACCTTC. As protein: CASSGSKGARGYGYTF.

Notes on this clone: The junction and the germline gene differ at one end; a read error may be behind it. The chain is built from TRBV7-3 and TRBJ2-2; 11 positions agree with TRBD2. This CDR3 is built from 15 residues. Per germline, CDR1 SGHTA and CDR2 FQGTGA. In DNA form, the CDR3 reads TGTGCCAGCAGCGTAACTAGCGGGAGCGCCGGGGAGCTGTTTTTT. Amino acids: CASSVTSGSAGELFF.